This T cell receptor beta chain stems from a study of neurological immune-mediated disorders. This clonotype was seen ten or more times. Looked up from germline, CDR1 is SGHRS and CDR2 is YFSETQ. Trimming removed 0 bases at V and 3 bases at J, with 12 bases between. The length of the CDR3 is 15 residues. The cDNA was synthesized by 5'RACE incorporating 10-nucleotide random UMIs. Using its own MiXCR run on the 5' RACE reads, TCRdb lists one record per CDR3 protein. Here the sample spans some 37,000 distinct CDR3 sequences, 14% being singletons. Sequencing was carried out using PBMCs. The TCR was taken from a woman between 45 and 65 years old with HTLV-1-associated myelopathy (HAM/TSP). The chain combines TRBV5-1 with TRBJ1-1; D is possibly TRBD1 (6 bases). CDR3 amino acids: CASSLEGGKDTEAFF. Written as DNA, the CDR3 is TGCGCCAGCAGCTTGGAAGGGGGTAAGGACACTGAAGCTTTCTTT.